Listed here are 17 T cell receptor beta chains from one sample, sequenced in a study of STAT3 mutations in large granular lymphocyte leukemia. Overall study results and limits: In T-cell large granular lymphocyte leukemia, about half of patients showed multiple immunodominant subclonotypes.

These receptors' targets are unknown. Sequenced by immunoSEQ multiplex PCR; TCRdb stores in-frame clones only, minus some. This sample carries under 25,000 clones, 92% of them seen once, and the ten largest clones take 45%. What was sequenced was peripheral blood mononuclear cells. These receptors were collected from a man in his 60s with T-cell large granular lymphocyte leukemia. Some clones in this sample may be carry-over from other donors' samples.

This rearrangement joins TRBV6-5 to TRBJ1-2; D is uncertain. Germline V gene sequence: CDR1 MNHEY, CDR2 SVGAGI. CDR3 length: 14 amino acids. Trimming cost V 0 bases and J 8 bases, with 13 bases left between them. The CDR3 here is CASSYSTQTEGYTF. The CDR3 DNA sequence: TGTGCCAGCAGTTACTCGACGCAGACGGAAGGCTACACCTTC.

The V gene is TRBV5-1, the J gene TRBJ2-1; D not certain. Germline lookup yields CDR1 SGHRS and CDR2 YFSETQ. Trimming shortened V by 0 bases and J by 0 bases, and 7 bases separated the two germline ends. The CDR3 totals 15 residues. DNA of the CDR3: TGCGCCAGCAGCTTGGACTCCCCCTCCTACAATGAGCAGTTCTTC. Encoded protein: CASSLDSPSYNEQFF.

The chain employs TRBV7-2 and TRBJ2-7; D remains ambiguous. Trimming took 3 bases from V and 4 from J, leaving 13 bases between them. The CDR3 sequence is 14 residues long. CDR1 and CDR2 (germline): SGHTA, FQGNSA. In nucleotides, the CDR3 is TGTGCCAGCAGCTTTGCCCAGGTGGGGTACGAGCAGTACTTC. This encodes CASSFAQVGYEQYF.

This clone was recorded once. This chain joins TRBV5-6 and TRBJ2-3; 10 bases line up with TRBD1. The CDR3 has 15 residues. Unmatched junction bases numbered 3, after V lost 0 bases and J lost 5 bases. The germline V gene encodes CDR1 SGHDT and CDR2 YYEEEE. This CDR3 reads CASSLGQGAGDTQYF. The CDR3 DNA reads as TGTGCCAGCAGCTTGGGACAGGGGGCGGGAGATACGCAGTATTTT.

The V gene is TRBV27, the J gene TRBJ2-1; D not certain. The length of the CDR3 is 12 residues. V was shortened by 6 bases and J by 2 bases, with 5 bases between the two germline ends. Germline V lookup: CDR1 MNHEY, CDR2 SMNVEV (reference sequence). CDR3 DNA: TGTGCCAGCAGCTCCCCCTACAATGAGCAGTTCTTC. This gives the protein CASSSPYNEQFF.

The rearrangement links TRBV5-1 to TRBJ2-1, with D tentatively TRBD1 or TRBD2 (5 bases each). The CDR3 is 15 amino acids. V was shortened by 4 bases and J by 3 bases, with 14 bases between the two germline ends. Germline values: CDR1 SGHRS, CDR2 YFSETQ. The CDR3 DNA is TGCGCCAGCAGCAGGGCCGGGACGGACTACAATGAGCAGTTCTTC. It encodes CASSRAGTDYNEQFF.

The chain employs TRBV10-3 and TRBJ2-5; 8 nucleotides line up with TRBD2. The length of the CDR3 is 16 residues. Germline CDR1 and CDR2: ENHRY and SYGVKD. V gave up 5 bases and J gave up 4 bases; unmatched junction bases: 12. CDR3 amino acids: CAISSLSGSGSETQYF. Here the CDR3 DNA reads TGTGCCATCAGTTCCCTAAGCGGGAGCGGGTCAGAGACCCAGTACTTC.

The chain's CDR3 is CASRQGWDSAGQYF. The CDR3 coding sequence is TGTGCCAGCAGACAGGGCTGGGATTCAGCGGGACAGTATTTT. This chain uses TRBV11-1 with TRBJ2-3; possible D gene TRBD2, 7 bases. V dropped 6 bases and J dropped 12 bases, with 22 bases sitting between them. This CDR3 is 14 amino acids long. Germline lookup yields CDR1 SGHAT and CDR2 FQDESV (reference sequence).

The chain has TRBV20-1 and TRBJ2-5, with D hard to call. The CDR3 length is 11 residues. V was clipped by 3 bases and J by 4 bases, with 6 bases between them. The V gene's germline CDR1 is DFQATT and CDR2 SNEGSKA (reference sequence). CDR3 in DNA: TGCAGTGCTAGGTCGCGAGAGACCCAGTACTTC. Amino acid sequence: CSARSRETQYF.

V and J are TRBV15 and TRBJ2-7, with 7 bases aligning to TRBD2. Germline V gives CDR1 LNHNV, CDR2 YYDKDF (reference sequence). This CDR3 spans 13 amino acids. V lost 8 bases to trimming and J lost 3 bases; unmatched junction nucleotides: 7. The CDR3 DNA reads TGTGCCACCTCTGATGGCGGGAGCTACGAGCAGTACTTC. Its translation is CATSDGGSYEQYF.

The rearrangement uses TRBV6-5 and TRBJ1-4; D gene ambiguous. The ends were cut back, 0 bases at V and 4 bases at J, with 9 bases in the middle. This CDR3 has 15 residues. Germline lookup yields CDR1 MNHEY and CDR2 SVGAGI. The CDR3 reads CASSYSRGNNEKLFF. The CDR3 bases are TGTGCCAGCAGTTACTCGAGAGGGAATAATGAAAAACTGTTTTTT.

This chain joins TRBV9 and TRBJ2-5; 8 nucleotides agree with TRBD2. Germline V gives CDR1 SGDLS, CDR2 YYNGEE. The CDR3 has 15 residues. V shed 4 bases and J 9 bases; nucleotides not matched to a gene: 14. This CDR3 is CASSRREAYPEPQYF. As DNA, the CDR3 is TGTGCCAGCAGCCGGCGGGAGGCCTACCCGGAGCCCCAGTACTTC.

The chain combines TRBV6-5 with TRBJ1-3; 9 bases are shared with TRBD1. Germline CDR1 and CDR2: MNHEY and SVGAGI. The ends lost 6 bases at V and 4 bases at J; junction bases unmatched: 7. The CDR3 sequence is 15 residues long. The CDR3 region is CASRSGTGIGNTIYF. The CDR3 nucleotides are TGTGCCAGCAGATCCGGGACAGGGATCGGAAACACCATATATTTT.

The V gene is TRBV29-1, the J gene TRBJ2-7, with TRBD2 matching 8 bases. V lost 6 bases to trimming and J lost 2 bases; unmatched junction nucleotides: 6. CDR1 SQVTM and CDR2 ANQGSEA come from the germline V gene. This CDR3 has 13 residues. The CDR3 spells CSVVAGPPYEQYF. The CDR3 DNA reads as TGCAGCGTAGTAGCGGGGCCCCCCTACGAGCAGTACTTC.

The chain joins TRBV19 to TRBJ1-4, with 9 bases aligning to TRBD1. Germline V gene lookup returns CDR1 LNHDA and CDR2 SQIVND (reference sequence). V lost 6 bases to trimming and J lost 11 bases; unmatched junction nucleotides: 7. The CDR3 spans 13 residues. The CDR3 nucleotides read TGTGCCAGTAGGCGCCGGGACAGGGAGAAACTGTTTTTT. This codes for CASRRRDREKLFF.

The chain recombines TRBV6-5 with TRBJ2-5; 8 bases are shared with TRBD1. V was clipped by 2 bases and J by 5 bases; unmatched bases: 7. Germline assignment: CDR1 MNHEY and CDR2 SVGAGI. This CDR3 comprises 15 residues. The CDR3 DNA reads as TGTGCCAGCAGTTACATTAGACAGGGGCGGGAGACCCAGTACTTC. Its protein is CASSYIRQGRETQYF.

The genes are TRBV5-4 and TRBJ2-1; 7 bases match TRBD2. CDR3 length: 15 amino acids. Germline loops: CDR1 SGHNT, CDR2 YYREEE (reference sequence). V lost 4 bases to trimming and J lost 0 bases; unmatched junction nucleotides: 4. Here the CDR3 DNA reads TGTGCCAGCAGCCAAACTAGCGACTCCTACAATGAGCAGTTCTTC. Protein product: CASSQTSDSYNEQFF.